A single sample is the source of the 20 T cell receptor beta chains below, sequenced in a study of monozygotic twins with inflammatory bowel disease. TCRdb reanalyzed the 5' RACE reads and collapses them to one entry per CDR3 protein, without DNA. The listing contains about 160,000 distinct CDR3 sequences. The sample consisted of blood. The receptors here all came from a human donor with ulcerative colitis or Crohn's disease, or a healthy co-twin of an affected twin (not recorded which).

The CDR3 protein is CASSLGLAGLQETQYF. V gene TRBV5-1 combines with J gene TRBJ2-5; the D gene TCRdb calls, TRBD1, cannot be checked with no DNA. The CDR3 covers 16 residues. The germline CDR1 and CDR2 sequences are SGHRS and YFSETQ.

The rearrangement joins TRBV6-1 to TRBJ2-2; TCRdb's D call of TRBD1 is untestable without DNA. Germline V gene lookup returns CDR1 MNHNS and CDR2 SASEGT. This CDR3 has 14 residues. The CDR3 reads CASSEQGLTGELFF.

The V call is TRBV12-3 or TRBV12-4, the J call TRBJ2-7; TCRdb gives TRBD1 as the D gene, but with no DNA this cannot be confirmed. This CDR3 comprises 16 residues. CDR3 loop: CASRRTGTGGHYEQYF.

The chain carries TRBV11-2 and TRBJ1-3. Germline values: CDR1 SGHAT, CDR2 FQNNGV. The CDR3 totals 16 residues. CDR3 in amino acids: CASSLDLTSSGHTIYF.

The chain links TRBV5-6 to TRBJ1-1; TCRdb reports TRBD1, a call that lacks DNA to check it against. CDR1 is SGHDT, CDR2 YYEEEE, per germline. This CDR3 has 12 residues. The chain's CDR3 is CASSFRQSEAFF. Full variable domain (remainder filled in from reference TRBV5-6 and TRBJ1-1): DAGVTQSPTHLIKTRGQQVTLRCSPKSGHDTVSWYQQALGQGPQFIFQYYEEEERQRGNFPDRFSGHQFPNYSSELNVNALLLGDSALYLCASSFRQSEAFFGQGTRLTVV.

This chain joins TRBV20-1 and TRBJ2-1; the TCRdb call, TRBD2, lacks DNA for checking. The CDR3 is made up of 16 amino acids. CDR1 is DFQATT and CDR2 is SNEGSKA in the germline V gene (reference sequence). The CDR3 loop is CSAQLAGRSERGEQFF.

This sequence joins TRBV7-2 and TRBJ1-2. The germline V gene has CDR1 SGHTA and CDR2 FQGNSA. The CDR3 consists of 16 residues. The CDR3 is CASSLERRASRYGYTF. Supplemented by reference TRBV7-2 and TRBJ1-2, the full variable domain reads GAGVSQSPSNKVTEKGKDVELRCDPISGHTALYWYRQSLGQGLEFLIYFQGNSAPDKSGLPSDRFSAERTGGSVSTLTIQRTQQEDSAVYLCASSLERRASRYGYTFGSGTRLTVV.

The V gene is TRBV20-1, the J gene TRBJ2-3; with no DNA, the TCRdb D assignment of TRBD1 cannot be verified. The CDR3 loop spans 13 amino acids. From germline, CDR1 is DFQATT and CDR2 SNEGSKA (reference sequence). The CDR3 loop is CSARTVGTDTQYF.

The chain combines TRBV13 with TRBJ2-3; TCRdb's D gene call, TRBD2, goes unchecked for lack of DNA. Germline lookup yields CDR1 PRHDT and CDR2 FYEKMQ (reference sequence). The CDR3 runs to 14 residues. CDR3 in amino acids: CASSIAGASDTQYF.

The V call is TRBV29-1, the J call TRBJ2-7. CDR1 SQVTM and CDR2 ANQGSEA come from the germline V gene. The CDR3 sequence is 11 residues long. The CDR3 is CSVEISDEQYF.

This rearrangement joins TRBV5-6 to TRBJ2-3. This CDR3 is built from 11 residues. Germline CDR1 and CDR2: SGHDT and YYEEEE. The CDR3 loop is CASSSRTYQYF.

V is TRBV20-1 and J is TRBJ2-3; TCRdb's D call of TRBD2 is untestable without DNA. CDR3 length: 16 amino acids. The germline V gene has CDR1 DFQATT and CDR2 SNEGSKA (reference sequence). Here the CDR3 reads CSARDRGGPSTDTQYF.

V is TRBV29-1 and J is TRBJ2-5. From germline, CDR1 is SQVTM and CDR2 ANQGSEA. The CDR3 has 11 residues. CDR3 residues: CSVDVVETQYF.

J is TRBJ1-5 and V is TRBV7-8; absent DNA, TCRdb's TRBD1 call cannot be checked. The germline gives CDR1 SGHVS, CDR2 FQNEAQ. The CDR3 consists of 15 residues. This CDR3 is CASSLGAGGYQPQHF.

The rearrangement joins TRBV20-1 to TRBJ2-3; the D gene TCRdb calls, TRBD1, cannot be checked with no DNA. The CDR3 contains 17 residues. Germline V gene data show CDR1 as DFQATT and CDR2 as SNEGSKA (reference sequence). Here the CDR3 reads CSARDPGQGALLGTQYF.

The rearrangement uses TRBV28 and TRBJ2-3; the TCRdb D gene call, TRBD2, has no DNA to confirm it. The CDR3 covers 16 residues. Germline V lookup: CDR1 MDHEN, CDR2 SYDVKM. The CDR3: CASSIPGALDADTQYF.

The V gene is TRBV29-1, the J gene TRBJ2-3; TCRdb names TRBD1, which stays unverified in the absence of DNA. The CDR3 sequence is 16 residues long. The V gene's germline CDR1 is SQVTM and CDR2 ANQGSEA. The CDR3 here is CSVDGPQGASTDTQYF.

The rearrangement links TRBV5-1 to TRBJ2-7; TCRdb designates TRBD2, a call that cannot be tested without DNA. This CDR3 is 17 amino acids long. The V gene's germline CDR1 is SGHRS and CDR2 YFSETQ. The CDR3 spells CASSLEAGGPLTYEQYF.

This chain connects TRBV12-3 or TRBV12-4 to TRBJ1-5. The CDR3 runs to 16 residues. CDR3 residues: CASSFGSSVEWQPQHF.

This sequence joins TRBV11-1 and TRBJ2-7; with no DNA, the TCRdb D assignment of TRBD2 cannot be verified. Germline loops: CDR1 SGHAT, CDR2 FQDESV (reference sequence). CDR3 length: 13 residues. The CDR3 here is CASSRGLAGEQYF.